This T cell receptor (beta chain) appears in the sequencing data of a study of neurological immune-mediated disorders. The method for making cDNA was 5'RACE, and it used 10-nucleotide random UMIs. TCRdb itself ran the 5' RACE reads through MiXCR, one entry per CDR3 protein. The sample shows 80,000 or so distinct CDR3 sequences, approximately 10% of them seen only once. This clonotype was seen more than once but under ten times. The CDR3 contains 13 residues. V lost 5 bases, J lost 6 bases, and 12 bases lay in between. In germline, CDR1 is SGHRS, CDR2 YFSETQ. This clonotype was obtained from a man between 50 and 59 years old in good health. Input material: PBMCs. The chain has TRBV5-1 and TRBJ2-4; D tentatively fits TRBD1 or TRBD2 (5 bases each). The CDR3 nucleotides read TGCGCCAGCAGTCGAGGGGAAAGAAACATTCAGTACTTC. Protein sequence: CASSRGERNIQYF.